Presented here are 7 T cell receptor beta chains from one specimen sequenced in a study of cytomegalovirus exposure and HLA in healthy donors (dated by TCRdb to about 2017). The method was the immunoSEQ multiplex PCR assay. The immuneACCESS repertoire file appears here via TCRdb, limited to in-frame rearrangements. These files lack a portion of the clones; in checked studies, under half of the deficit traces to unresolved V genes, and the cause of the others is not known. Across this sample there are tens of thousands of clones, with approximately 97% seen only once. Of the sample, around 1.5% falls within the top ten clones. The sequenced sample consisted of PBMCs. The receptors derive from a woman younger than 35 in good health and CMV-seropositive.

The rearrangement joins TRBV6-1 to TRBJ2-1, with 7 bases aligning to TRBD2. This CDR3 is 18 amino acids long. Germline values: CDR1 MNHNS, CDR2 SASEGT. Trimming removed 4 bases from V and 1 base from J; junction bases left unmatched: 13. The CDR3 sequence is CASSGRLAEYPSYNEQFF. As DNA, the CDR3 is TGTGCCAGCAGTGGTAGGCTAGCGGAGTACCCATCCTACAATGAGCAGTTCTTC.

This clone was picked up one time. The J gene is TRBJ2-3, the V gene TRBV5-4, with 13 bases that match TRBD2. The germline V gene has CDR1 SGHNT and CDR2 YYREEE (reference sequence). This CDR3 region has 16 residues. V dropped 5 bases and J dropped 6; count of bases not matched to a gene: 9. The CDR3: CASSSTSGRGMDTQYF. CDR3 sequence (DNA): TGTGCCAGCAGTTCCACTAGCGGGAGGGGCATGGATACGCAGTATTTT. The full variable domain, with the rest looked up from reference TRBV5-4 and TRBJ2-3, is ETGVTQSPTHLIKTRGQQVTLRCSSQSGHNTVSWYQQALGQGPQFIFQYYREEENGRGNFPPRFSGLQFPNYSSELNVNALELDDSALYLCASSSTSGRGMDTQYFGPGTRLTVL.

This clone occurred once. V is TRBV28 and J is TRBJ1-4; D is unresolved. There are 12 residues in the CDR3. V was clipped by 5 bases and J by 4 bases, with 5 bases between them. Germline V gives CDR1 MDHEN, CDR2 SYDVKM. The CDR3 DNA sequence: TGTGCCAGCAGTAGGAGTAATGAAAAACTGTTTTTT. Its translation: CASSRSNEKLFF.

This chain connects TRBV6-5 to TRBJ1-2; 7 nucleotides align to TRBD1. J lost 4 bases, V lost 2 bases, and 7 bases had no gene match. Germline values: CDR1 MNHEY, CDR2 SVGAGI. The CDR3 consists of 15 residues. In DNA form, the CDR3 reads TGTGCCAGCAGTTACCAGGGGACAGCCACCTATGGCTACACCTTC. The encoded protein is CASSYQGTATYGYTF.

The chain links TRBV6-1 to TRBJ1-4, with 8 bases lining up with TRBD1. The CDR3 covers 16 residues. The germline V gene encodes CDR1 MNHNS and CDR2 SASEGT. The trim removed 3 bases at V and 6 bases at J, leaving 9 bases unmatched. CDR3 coding DNA: TGTGCCAGCAGTGACGCATCCGGACAGGGATATGAAAAACTGTTTTTT. Protein sequence: CASSDASGQGYEKLFF.

The rearrangement uses TRBV2 and TRBJ1-2; no firm D call. The CDR3 runs to 15 residues. CDR1 is SNHLY, CDR2 FYNNEI, per germline. Trimming pared 3 bases from V and 2 bases from J, leaving 13 bases between. CDR3 nucleotide sequence: TGTGCCAGCAGTGATTACTGGACGGGGAACTATGGCTACACCTTC. It is translated as CASSDYWTGNYGYTF.

This chain uses TRBV5-4 with TRBJ2-1; 8 positions match TRBD2. The CDR3 has 18 residues. The germline V gene encodes CDR1 SGHNT and CDR2 YYREEE (reference sequence). With 10 bases clipped from V and 0 bases from J, the junction kept 18 bases outside the gene matches. DNA of the CDR3: TGTGCCGGAGGGGGGCGGGAGGACCGTGGGGTCTCCTACAATGAGCAGTTCTTC. This codes for CAGGGREDRGVSYNEQFF.